A selection of T cell receptor beta chains follows, all from one sample in a study of T cells in localized non-small cell lung cancer. Sequencing used immunoSEQ multiplex PCR; TCRdb keeps in-frame clones, though not all of them. The sample lists about 82,000 clones, roughly 80% occurring once. This specimen was PBMCs, taken before any cancer treatment. These receptor sequences come from a man aged 40 to 69 with stage II squamous cell lung carcinoma. The CDR3 runs from the conserved cysteine through the conserved F or W. Fields, in order: D gene, J gene, V gene, clone size, CDR3 DNA, CDR3 protein. D genes are given only for firm matches. Clone size is shown for a subset of rows, as once, few, many or a class of expanded clone.

>.|TRBJ1-6|TRBV14|.
TGTGCCAGCAGCCTCACAGGGTACAATTCACCCCTCCACTTT
CASSLTGYNSPLHF
>.|TRBJ2-1|TRBV27|.
TGTGCCAGCAGTTCCCCAGGTAGCCGTCTCTCCTACAATGAGCAGTTCTTC
CASSSPGSRLSYNEQFF
>TRBD2|TRBJ2-3|TRBV30|few
TGTGCCTGGAGTTCGGGACTAGCGAGCACAGATACGCAGTATTTT
CAWSSGLASTDTQYF
>TRBD2|TRBJ2-2|TRBV27|.
TGTGCCAGCAGTTGGGGGGGTGCCGGGGAGCTGTTTTTT
CASSWGGAGELFF
>.|TRBJ2-3|TRBV4-1|.
TGCGCCAGCAGCCAAGATTGGGGACCGACCCTCACAGATACGCAGTATTTT
CASSQDWGPTLTDTQYF
>TRBD1|TRBJ1-6|TRBV5-1|.
TGCGCCAGCAGCTTGGACCTTGTGGGACAGGGACCCTCACCCCTCCACTTT
CASSLDLVGQGPSPLHF
>.|TRBJ2-7|TRBV7-2|.
TGTGCCAGCAGTCCGGGGGTTAACGAGCAGTACTTC
CASSPGVNEQYF
>.|TRBJ1-5|TRBV4-1|.
TGCGCCAGCAGCCAAGGAGAAGGGGTCGGACAGCCCCAGCATTTT
CASSQGEGVGQPQHF
>.|TRBJ2-1|TRBV23-1|.
TGCGCCACCAAGACACCACCCCCTGAGCTTAGGTCGCACAATGAGCAGTTCTTC
CATKTPPPELRSHNEQFF
>.|TRBJ2-7|TRBV5-1|.
TGCGCCAGCTCCGGGTGGGGTCCCGAGCAGTACTTC
CASSGWGPEQYF
>.|TRBJ1-1|TRBV6-1|once
TGTGCCAGCACGGATTTGAGGGGAACTGAAGCTTTCTTT
CASTDLRGTEAFF
>TRBD1|TRBJ1-2|TRBV29-1|.
TGCAGCGTCCGACAGGGAACCGGGGCATACTATGGCTACACCTTC
CSVRQGTGAYYGYTF
>.|TRBJ2-1|TRBV19|.
TGTGCCAGTAGTATTTCGAGGTACAATGAGCAGTTCTTC
CASSISRYNEQFF
>TRBD2|TRBJ2-7|TRBV9|.
TGTGCCAGCAGCGTATTTGCGGGGGGCACCGGGGACGAGCAGTACTTC
CASSVFAGGTGDEQYF
>TRBD1|TRBJ2-7|TRBV7-8|.
TGTGCCAGCAGCTTCGGGACAGGGAGGCACGAGCAGTACTTC
CASSFGTGRHEQYF
>TRBD1|TRBJ1-6|TRBV27|many
TGTGCCAGCAGTTTTTTAGGGGGCTCTTCTCCCCTCCACTTT
CASSFLGGSSPLHF
>TRBD1|TRBJ1-4|TRBV29-1|.
TGCAGCGTTGAAGCTTTAGGACAGGGCCATAATGAAAAACTGTTTTTT
CSVEALGQGHNEKLFF
>TRBD1|TRBJ2-5|TRBV19|few
TGTGCCAGTAGTAACACAGGGGGAGAGACCCAGTACTTC
CASSNTGGETQYF
>TRBD1|TRBJ1-6|TRBV7-9|few
TGTGCCAGCAGTCCGGGACAGGGGACCAATTCACCCCTCCACTTT
CASSPGQGTNSPLHF
>TRBD2|TRBJ2-7|TRBV10-3|.
TGTGCCATCAAGGAAGCGGGAGGGTCCCCTGCCTCCTACGAGCAGTACTTC
CAIKEAGGSPASYEQYF
>TRBD1|TRBJ2-7|TRBV28|.
TGTGCCAGCAGTCCTCCGGACAGGTTCTACGAGCAGTACTTC
CASSPPDRFYEQYF
>.|TRBJ1-2|TRBV5-4|.
TGTGCCAGCAGCGGAGCACAGTTTCCTGGCTACACCTTC
CASSGAQFPGYTF
>.|TRBJ2-1|TRBV6-5|.
TGTGCCAGCAGTTACTCAGCGGAAAACAATGAGCAGTTCTTC
CASSYSAENNEQFF
>.|TRBJ2-2|TRBV6-5|.
TGTGCCAGCAGTCTCCTCCGGACATTGGCCGGGGAGCTGTTTTTT
CASSLLRTLAGELFF
>.|TRBJ2-1|TRBV4-1|.
TGCGCCAGCAGCCAACCCGGGACGGCTTCCTGGGAGCAGTTCTTC
CASSQPGTASWEQFF
>.|TRBJ1-2|TRBV27|.
TGTGCCAGCAGTTTATTGTCGGACGCCAAGAGCTACACCTTC
CASSLLSDAKSYTF
>.|TRBJ2-4|TRBV28|.
TGTGCCAGCAGTTTAAACGGCAGGGCGATTGCCAAAAACATTCAGTACTTC
CASSLNGRAIAKNIQYF
>.|TRBJ1-5|TRBV6-5|.
TGTGCCAGCAGTTACTCGGGCGGTTACAATCAGCCCCAGCATTTT
CASSYSGGYNQPQHF
>.|TRBJ2-2|TRBV30|.
TGTGCCTGGGGGCGGATCAGGGGGGAGCTGTTTTTT
CAWGRIRGELFF
>.|TRBJ2-7|TRBV7-9|.
TGTGCCAGCAGCCCGACCCCAGGAATGATCTACGAGCAGTACTTC
CASSPTPGMIYEQYF
>.|TRBJ2-2|TRBV18|.
TGTGCCAGCTCACCATTGGTTAGCACCGGGGAGCTGTTTTTT
CASSPLVSTGELFF
>.|TRBJ1-1|TRBV27|.
TGTGCCAGCAGGACCCTGGGGGGCACTGAAGCTTTCTTT
CASRTLGGTEAFF
>.|TRBJ2-1|TRBV19|many
TGTGCCAGTAGTATTACGGGGAGTCTTCGGGGTGAGCAGTTCTTC
CASSITGSLRGEQFF
>.|TRBJ2-3|TRBV5-1|.
TGCGCCAGCAAAGGGGGTCTTAGCACAGATACGCAGTATTTT
CASKGGLSTDTQYF
>.|TRBJ1-1|TRBV28|.
TGTGCCAGCAGGCACGTTGGTCGAGGTATGAACACTGAAGCTTTCTTT
CASRHVGRGMNTEAFF
>.|TRBJ1-5|TRBV7-2|.
TGTGCCAGCAGTTACGGGACACCCGGGCAGGGTCAGCCCCAGCATTTT
CASSYGTPGQGQPQHF
>TRBD1|TRBJ2-5|TRBV6-5|.
TGTGCCAGCAGTTACAACAGGGGGCGAGAGACCCAGTACTTC
CASSYNRGRETQYF
>TRBD1|TRBJ1-2|TRBV11-1|once
TGTGCCAGCAGCTTGACCCCGACAGGGTACTATGGCTACACCTTC
CASSLTPTGYYGYTF
>.|TRBJ1-5|TRBV7-3|.
TGTGCCAGCAGCTTAAAGGGTCGCGATCAGCCCCAGCATTTT
CASSLKGRDQPQHF
>TRBD2|TRBJ2-1|TRBV10-3|.
TGTGCCACCGGTACCGGACTAGCGGGAGCAAATGAGCAGTTCTTC
CATGTGLAGANEQFF
>TRBD1|TRBJ1-2|TRBV30|.
TGTGCCTGGAGTCGGCAGGGGGTTGCCTCTGGCTACACCTTC
CAWSRQGVASGYTF
>TRBD2|TRBJ2-7|TRBV7-8|.
TGTGCCAGCAGCCCCGAAACGCGGGGGGGTGGCTACGAGCAGTACTTC
CASSPETRGGGYEQYF
>TRBD1|TRBJ1-2|TRBV28|medium-sized
TGTGCCAGCAGTCCAACTGGACAGGGGGCCTATGGCTACACCTTC
CASSPTGQGAYGYTF
>.|TRBJ2-1|TRBV28|.
TGTGCCAGCAGCCTTAGGGCTGCCGGGGGTGAGCAGTTCTTC
CASSLRAAGGEQFF
>TRBD2|TRBJ2-1|TRBV5-1|.
TGCGCCAGCAGCCGGACTAGCGGGAGTATTGTTTCCTACAATGAGCAGTTCTTC
CASSRTSGSIVSYNEQFF
>TRBD2|TRBJ2-7|TRBV7-8|once
TGTGCCAGCAGCTTAAGTCTGGGACTAGCGGCCTACGAGCAGTACTTC
CASSLSLGLAAYEQYF
>.|TRBJ1-2|TRBV4-3|once
TGCGCCAGCAGCCAAGATTGGGCGGGGGTGAATTACTATGGCTACACCTTC
CASSQDWAGVNYYGYTF
>TRBD2|TRBJ2-1|TRBV19|.
TGTGCCAGTAGTGGGGTGTCCGGGAGGATCTACAATGAGCAGTTCTTC
CASSGVSGRIYNEQFF
>TRBD1|TRBJ2-1|TRBV7-3|.
TGTGCCAGCAGCTGGGGACAGGCGCCTGAAACGCAGTTCTTC
CASSWGQAPETQFF
>TRBD1|TRBJ1-2|TRBV29-1|.
TGCAGCGTTTTGACAGGGGACGGAAGCTACACCTTC
CSVLTGDGSYTF
>.|TRBJ2-2|TRBV5-6|.
TGTGCCAGCACCACACAGGGGAGGTTCGGGGAGCTGTTTTTT
CASTTQGRFGELFF